This T cell receptor (beta chain) stems from a study of T cells after yellow fever vaccination. The study, taken as a whole, reports: Primary-vaccination clones mostly resurfaced post-booster (less than 98% CD4, about 87% CD8).

This clonotype was counted at least ten times. Its specificity is not known. TCRdb reprocessed the 5' RACE reads with MiXCR, giving one entry per CDR3 protein. Of some 110,000 distinct CDR3 sequences in the sample, 8.4% are singletons; the top ten hold less than 30%. Germline V gene data show CDR1 as DFQATT and CDR2 as SNEGSKA (reference sequence). Trimming stripped 4 bases from V and 3 bases from J, with 10 bases between. This CDR3 has 13 residues. The TCR comes from a man aged 30 to 39 who received the YFV17D yellow fever vaccine. The sequences come from CD8+ T cells sorted from PBMCs, collected 45 days after the yellow fever booster vaccination. V usage is TRBV20-1 and J usage is TRBJ2-1; D may correspond to TRBD1 or TRBD2 (5 bases each). As DNA, the CDR3 is TGCAGTGCTACGGTGGGGGACTACAATGAGCAGTTCTTC. Protein sequence: CSATVGDYNEQFF.